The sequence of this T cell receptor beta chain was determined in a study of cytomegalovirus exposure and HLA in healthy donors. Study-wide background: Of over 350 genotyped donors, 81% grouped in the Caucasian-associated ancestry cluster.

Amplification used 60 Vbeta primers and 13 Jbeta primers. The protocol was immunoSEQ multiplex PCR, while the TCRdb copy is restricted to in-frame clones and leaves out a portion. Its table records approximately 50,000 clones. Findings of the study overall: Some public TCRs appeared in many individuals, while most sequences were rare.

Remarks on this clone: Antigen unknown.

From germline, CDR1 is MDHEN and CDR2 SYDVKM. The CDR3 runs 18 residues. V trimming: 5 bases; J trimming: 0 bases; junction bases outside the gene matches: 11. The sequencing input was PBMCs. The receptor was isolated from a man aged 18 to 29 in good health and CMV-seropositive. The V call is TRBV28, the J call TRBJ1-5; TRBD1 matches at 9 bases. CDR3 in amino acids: CASSPGQGTSYSNQPQHF. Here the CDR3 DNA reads TGTGCCAGCAGTCCCGGACAGGGGACCTCTTATAGCAATCAGCCCCAGCATTTT.